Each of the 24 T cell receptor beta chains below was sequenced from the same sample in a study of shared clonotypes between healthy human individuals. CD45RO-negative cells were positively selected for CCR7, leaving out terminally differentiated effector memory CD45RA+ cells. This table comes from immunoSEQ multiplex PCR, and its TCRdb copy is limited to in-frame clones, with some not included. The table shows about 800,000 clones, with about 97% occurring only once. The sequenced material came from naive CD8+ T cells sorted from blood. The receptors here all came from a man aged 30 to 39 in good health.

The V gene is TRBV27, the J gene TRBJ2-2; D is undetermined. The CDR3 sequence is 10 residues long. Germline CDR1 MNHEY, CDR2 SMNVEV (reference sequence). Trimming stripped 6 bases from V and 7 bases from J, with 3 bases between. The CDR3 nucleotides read TGTGCCAGCAGGGGCGGGGAGCTGTTTTTT. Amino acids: CASRGGELFF.

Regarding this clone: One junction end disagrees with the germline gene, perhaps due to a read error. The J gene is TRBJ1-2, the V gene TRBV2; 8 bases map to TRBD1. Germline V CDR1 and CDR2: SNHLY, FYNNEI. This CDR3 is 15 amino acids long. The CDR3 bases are TGTGCCAGCAGTGAATCCCCAGGGGGCAGCTATAGCTACACCTTC. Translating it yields CASSESPGGSYSYTF.

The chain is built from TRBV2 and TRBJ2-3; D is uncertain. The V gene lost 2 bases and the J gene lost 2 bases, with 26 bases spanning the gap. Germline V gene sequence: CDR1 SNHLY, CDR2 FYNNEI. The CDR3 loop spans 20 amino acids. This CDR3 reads CASSERYRSLTEDHTDTQYF. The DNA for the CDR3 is TGTGCCAGCAGTGAAAGGTACAGATCTTTAACAGAGGACCACACAGATACGCAGTATTTT.

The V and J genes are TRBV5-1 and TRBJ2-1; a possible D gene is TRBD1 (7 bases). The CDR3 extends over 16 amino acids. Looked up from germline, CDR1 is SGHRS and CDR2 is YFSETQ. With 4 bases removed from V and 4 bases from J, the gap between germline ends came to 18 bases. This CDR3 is CASSPRRDSSYNEQFF. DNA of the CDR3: TGCGCCAGCAGCCCGCGGCGGGACAGCTCTTACAATGAGCAGTTCTTC.

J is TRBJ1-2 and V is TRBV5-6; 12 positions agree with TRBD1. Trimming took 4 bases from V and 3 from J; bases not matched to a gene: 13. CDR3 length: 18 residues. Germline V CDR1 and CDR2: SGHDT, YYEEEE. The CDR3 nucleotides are TGTGCCAGCAGCCCAAAGGGACAGGGGGCCAACTTTTACTATGGCTACACCTTC. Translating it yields CASSPKGQGANFYYGYTF. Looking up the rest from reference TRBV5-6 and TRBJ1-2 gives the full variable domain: DAGVTQSPTHLIKTRGQQVTLRCSPKSGHDTVSWYQQALGQGPQFIFQYYEEEERQRGNFPDRFSGHQFPNYSSELNVNALLLGDSALYLCASSPKGQGANFYYGYTFGSGTRLTVV.

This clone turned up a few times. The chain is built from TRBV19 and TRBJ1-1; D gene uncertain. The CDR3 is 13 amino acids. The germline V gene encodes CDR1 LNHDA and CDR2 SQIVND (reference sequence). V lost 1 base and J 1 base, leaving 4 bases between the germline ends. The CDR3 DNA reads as TGTGCCAGTAGTATAGTTTGGAACACTGAAGCTTTCTTT. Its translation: CASSIVWNTEAFF.

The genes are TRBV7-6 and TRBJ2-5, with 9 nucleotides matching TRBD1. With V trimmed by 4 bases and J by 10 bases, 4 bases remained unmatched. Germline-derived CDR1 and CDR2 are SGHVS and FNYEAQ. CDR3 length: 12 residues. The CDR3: CASSSSDRGQYF. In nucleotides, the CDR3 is TGTGCCAGCAGCTCTTCGGACAGGGGCCAGTACTTC. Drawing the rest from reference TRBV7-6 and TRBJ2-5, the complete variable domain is GAGVSQSPRYKVTKRGQDVALRCDPISGHVSLYWYRQALGQGPEFLTYFNYEAQQDKSGLPNDRFSAERPEGSISTLTIQRTEQRDSAMYRCASSSSDRGQYFGPGTRLLVL.

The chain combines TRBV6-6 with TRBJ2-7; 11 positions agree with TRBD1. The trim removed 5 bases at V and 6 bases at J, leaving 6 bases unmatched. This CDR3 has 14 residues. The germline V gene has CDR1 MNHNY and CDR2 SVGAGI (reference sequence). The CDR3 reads CASSQDRGQGEQYF. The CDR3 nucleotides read TGTGCCAGCAGTCAGGACAGGGGGCAGGGCGAGCAGTACTTC.

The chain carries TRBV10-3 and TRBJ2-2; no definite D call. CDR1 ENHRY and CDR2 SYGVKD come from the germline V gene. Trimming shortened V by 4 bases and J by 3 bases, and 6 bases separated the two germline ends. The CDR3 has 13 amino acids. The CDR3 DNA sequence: TGTGCCATCAGTGGGAGAGACACCGGGGAGCTGTTTTTT. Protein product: CAISGRDTGELFF.

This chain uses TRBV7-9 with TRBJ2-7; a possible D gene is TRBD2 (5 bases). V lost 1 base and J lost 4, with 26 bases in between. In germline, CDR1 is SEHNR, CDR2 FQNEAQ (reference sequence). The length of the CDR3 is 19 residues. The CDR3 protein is CASSLVEFEGGFSPYEQYF. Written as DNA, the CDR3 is TGTGCCAGCAGCTTAGTTGAGTTTGAGGGCGGGTTTAGCCCGTACGAGCAGTACTTC.

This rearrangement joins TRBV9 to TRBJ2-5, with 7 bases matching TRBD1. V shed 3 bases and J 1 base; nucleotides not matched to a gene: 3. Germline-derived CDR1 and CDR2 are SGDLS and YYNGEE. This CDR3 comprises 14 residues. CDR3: CASSGGTVQETQYF. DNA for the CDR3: TGTGCCAGCAGCGGGGGGACAGTCCAAGAGACCCAGTACTTC.

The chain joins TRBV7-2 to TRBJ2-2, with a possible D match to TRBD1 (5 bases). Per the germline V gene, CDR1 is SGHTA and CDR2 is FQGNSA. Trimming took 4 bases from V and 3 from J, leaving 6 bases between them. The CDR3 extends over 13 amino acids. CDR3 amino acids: CASSSRDTGELFF. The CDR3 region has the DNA TGTGCCAGCAGCTCCAGGGACACCGGGGAGCTGTTTTTT.

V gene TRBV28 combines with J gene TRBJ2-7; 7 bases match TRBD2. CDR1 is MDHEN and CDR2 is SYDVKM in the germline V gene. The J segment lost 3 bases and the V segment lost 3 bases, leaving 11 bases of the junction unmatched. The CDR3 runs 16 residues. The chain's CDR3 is CASSFYGLVSYYEQYF. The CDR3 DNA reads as TGTGCCAGCAGTTTCTACGGACTAGTTTCTTACTACGAGCAGTACTTC.

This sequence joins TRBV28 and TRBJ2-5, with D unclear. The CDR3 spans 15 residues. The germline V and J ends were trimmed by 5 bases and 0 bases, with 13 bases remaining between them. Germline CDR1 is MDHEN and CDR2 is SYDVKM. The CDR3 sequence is CASSPFSKNQETQYF. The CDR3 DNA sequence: TGTGCCAGCAGTCCCTTTAGTAAGAACCAAGAGACCCAGTACTTC. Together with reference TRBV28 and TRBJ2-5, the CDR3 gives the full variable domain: DVKVTQSSRYLVKRTGEKVFLECVQDMDHENMFWYRQDPGLGLRLIYFSYDVKMKEKGDIPEGYSVSREKKERFSLILESASTNQTSMYLCASSPFSKNQETQYFGPGTRLLVL.

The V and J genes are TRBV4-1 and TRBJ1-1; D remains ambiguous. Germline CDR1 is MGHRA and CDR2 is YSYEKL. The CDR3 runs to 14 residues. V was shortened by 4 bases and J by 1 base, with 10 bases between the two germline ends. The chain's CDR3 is CASSPTLKNTEAFF. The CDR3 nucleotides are TGCGCCAGCAGCCCTACCTTGAAGAACACTGAAGCTTTCTTT.

The CDR3 DNA reads as TGTGCCAGTACTTCCGAGTCGGGCTACACCTTC. It encodes CASTSESGYTF. The chain joins TRBV19 to TRBJ1-2; D gene uncertain. The CDR3 totals 11 residues. Trimming left V 7 bases short and J 8 bases short, with 11 bases between. From germline, CDR1 is LNHDA and CDR2 SQIVND (reference sequence).

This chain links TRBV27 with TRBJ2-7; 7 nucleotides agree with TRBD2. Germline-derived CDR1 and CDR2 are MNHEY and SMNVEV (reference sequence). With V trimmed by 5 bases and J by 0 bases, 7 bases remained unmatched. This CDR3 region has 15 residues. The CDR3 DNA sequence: TGTGCCAGCAGTCCGCTGTCGGGAGGCTCCTACGAGCAGTACTTC. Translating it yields CASSPLSGGSYEQYF.

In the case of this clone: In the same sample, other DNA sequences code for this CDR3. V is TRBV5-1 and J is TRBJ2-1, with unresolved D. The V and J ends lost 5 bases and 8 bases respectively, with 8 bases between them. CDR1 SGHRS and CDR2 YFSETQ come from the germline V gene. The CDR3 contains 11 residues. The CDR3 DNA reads TGCGCCAGCAGTCTTCTCGATGAGCAGTTCTTC. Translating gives CASSLLDEQFF.

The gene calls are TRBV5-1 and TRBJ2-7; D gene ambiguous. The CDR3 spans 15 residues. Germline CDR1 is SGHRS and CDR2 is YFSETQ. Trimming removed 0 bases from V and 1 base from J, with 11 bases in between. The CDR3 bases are TGCGCCAGCAGCTTGGCCGCGGACGGTTCCTACGAGCAGTACTTC. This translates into CASSLAADGSYEQYF. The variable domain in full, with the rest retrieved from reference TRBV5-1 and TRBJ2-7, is KAGVTQTPRYLIKTRGQQVTLSCSPISGHRSVSWYQQTPGQGLQFLFEYFSETQRNKGNFPGRFSGRQFSNSRSEMNVSTLELGDSALYLCASSLAADGSYEQYFGPGTRLTVT.

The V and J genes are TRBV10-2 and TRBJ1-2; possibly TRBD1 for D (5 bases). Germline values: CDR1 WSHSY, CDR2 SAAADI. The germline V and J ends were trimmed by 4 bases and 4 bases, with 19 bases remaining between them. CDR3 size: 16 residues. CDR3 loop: CASSGGAGTSLYGYTF. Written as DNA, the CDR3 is TGCGCCAGCAGTGGAGGGGCCGGGACCTCCCTCTATGGCTACACCTTC.

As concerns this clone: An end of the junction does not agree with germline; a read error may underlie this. This CDR3 reads CASSSHMNTEAFF. The CDR3, as DNA: TGTGCTAGCAGCTCGCACATGAACACTGAAGCTTTCTTT. This sequence joins TRBV7-7 and TRBJ1-1; D gene ambiguous. Germline V lookup: CDR1 SSHAT, CDR2 FNYEAQ (reference sequence). This CDR3 contains 13 residues.

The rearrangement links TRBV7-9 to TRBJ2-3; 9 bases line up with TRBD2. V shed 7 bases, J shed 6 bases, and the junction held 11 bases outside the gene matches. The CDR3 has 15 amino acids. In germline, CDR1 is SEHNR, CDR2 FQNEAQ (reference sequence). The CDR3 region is CASTLNSGSFDTQYF. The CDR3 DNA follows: TGTGCCAGCACCCTAAATAGCGGGAGCTTTGATACGCAGTATTTT. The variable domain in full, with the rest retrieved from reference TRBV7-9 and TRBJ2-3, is DTGVSQNPRHKITKRGQNVTFRCDPISEHNRLYWYRQTLGQGPEFLTYFQNEAQLEKSRLLSDRFSAERPKGSFSTLEIQRTEQGDSAMYLCASTLNSGSFDTQYFGPGTRLTVL.

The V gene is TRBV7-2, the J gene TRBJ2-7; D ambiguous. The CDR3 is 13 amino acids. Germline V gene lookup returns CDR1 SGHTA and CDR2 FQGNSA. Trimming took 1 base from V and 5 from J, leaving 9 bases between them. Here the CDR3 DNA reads TGTGCCAGCAGCTTAGTTTGGTTGGACGAGCAGTACTTC. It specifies CASSLVWLDEQYF.

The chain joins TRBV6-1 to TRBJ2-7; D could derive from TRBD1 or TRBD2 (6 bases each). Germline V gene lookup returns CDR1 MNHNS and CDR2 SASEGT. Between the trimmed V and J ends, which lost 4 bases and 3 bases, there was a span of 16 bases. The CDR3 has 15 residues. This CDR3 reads CASSGWYGGIYEQYF. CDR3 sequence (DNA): TGTGCCAGCAGTGGATGGTACGGGGGCATCTACGAGCAGTACTTC.